The clone carrying this T cell receptor beta chain is a singleton in its sample. As yet, its antigen is unknown. The junction shows a germline mismatch at one end, possibly a read error. The CDR3 covers 13 residues. The repertoire was sequenced with immunoSEQ multiplex PCR; TCRdb's copy has only in-frame clones and lacks some. The repertoire includes around 200,000 clones, 85% to 95% of them detected once, and more than 1.5% sits in the top ten. The sample is drawn from a study of T cell responses to AZD1222 COVID-19 vaccine. Findings and caveats of the study: Donors were chiefly white British, with a greater number of females, and clonal diversity was perhaps underestimated. Repertoires were obtained solely post-peak T cell response. At baseline, seropositivity was found in only six or seven AZD1222 recipients. The breadth and depth of Spike-specific TCRs increased once two AZD1222 doses had been given.

The input for sequencing was peripheral blood, taken 28 days after the second AZD1222 dose. V gene TRBV12-3 or TRBV12-4 combines with J gene TRBJ1-1; TRBD1 is a possible D gene (6 bases). This clonotype was obtained from an adult who received the AZD1222 COVID-19 vaccine. CDR3 DNA: TGTGCCAGCAGTTTGGGGGGGCTAGCTGACGCTTTCTTT. Amino acid sequence: CASSLGGLADAFF.